The 16 T cell receptor beta chains presented below share a single source sample, sequenced in a study of early T cells in non-severe SARS-CoV-2 infection. TCRdb called the 5' RACE reads again in MiXCR, with one record for every CDR3 protein. Of 37,000 or so distinct CDR3 sequences listed, about 5.3% were seen once; the top ten hold 20% to 30%. The material sequenced was whole blood. These TCRs come from an adult who was a healthcare worker with PCR-confirmed SARS-CoV-2 infection or an uninfected control (not recorded which).

This clonotype was seen only a few times. J is TRBJ2-3 and V is TRBV5-1; TRBD2 matches at 9 bases. This CDR3 has 17 residues. The germline CDR1 and CDR2 sequences are SGHRS and YFSETQ. V dropped 1 base and J dropped 5; count of bases not matched to a gene: 11. The CDR3 bases are TGCGCCAGCAGCTTGTCAACCAGCGGGGGGCCGGGAGATACGCAGTATTTT. It encodes CASSLSTSGGPGDTQYF.

Judged by abundance, this clonotype is medium-sized. The rearrangement joins TRBV20-1 to TRBJ2-2; D remains unclear. V dropped 3 bases and J dropped 2 bases, with 4 bases sitting between them. In germline, CDR1 is DFQATT, CDR2 SNEGSKA (reference sequence). The CDR3 is 12 amino acids. In DNA, the CDR3 is TGCAGTGCTAGGGACAACACCGGGGAGCTGTTTTTT. It encodes CSARDNTGELFF.

The rearrangement uses TRBV7-2 and TRBJ2-1; 8 nucleotides align to TRBD2. Germline V CDR1 and CDR2: SGHTA, FQGNSA. The CDR3 has 13 amino acids. Trimming cost V 6 bases and J 7 bases; bases outside gene matches: 5. This chain's CDR3 is CASSSSGKNEQFF. Written as DNA, the CDR3 is TGTGCCAGCAGTAGTAGCGGGAAAAATGAGCAGTTCTTC.

This clonotype was seen at least ten times. The DNA for the CDR3 is TGTGCCAGCAGCGTAGTAGCGGGGGAGTACAATGAGCAGTTCTTC. Amino acids: CASSVVAGEYNEQFF. This sequence joins TRBV9 and TRBJ2-1; 9 bases fit TRBD2. There are 15 residues in the CDR3. After removal of 0 bases from V and 4 bases from J, the junction contained 2 bases not matched to a gene. Per the germline V gene, CDR1 is SGDLS and CDR2 is YYNGEE.

The sample holds many counts of this clonotype. The V call is TRBV6-5, the J call TRBJ2-7, with 9 bases aligning to TRBD2. Germline V CDR1 and CDR2: MNHEY, SVGAGI. The trim removed 1 base at V and 2 bases at J, leaving 12 bases unmatched. CDR3 size: 18 residues. CDR3 amino acids: CASSYWHRTSGRTYEQYF. In nucleotides, the CDR3 is TGTGCCAGCAGTTACTGGCACAGAACTAGCGGGCGCACCTACGAGCAGTACTTC.

The sample holds many counts of this clonotype. The J gene is TRBJ2-3, the V gene TRBV15; 9 bases are shared with TRBD1. The CDR3 is 17 residues long. The trim removed 4 bases at V and 6 bases at J, leaving 14 bases unmatched. Per the germline V gene, CDR1 is LNHNV and CDR2 is YYDKDF (reference sequence). Written as DNA, the CDR3 is TGTGCCACCAGCATCAACCTCAACAGGGGGCGCTGGGATACGCAGTATTTT. Protein sequence: CATSINLNRGRWDTQYF. Complete variable domain (other parts from reference TRBV15 and TRBJ2-3): DAMVIQNPRYQVTQFGKPVTLSCSQTLNHNVMYWYQQKSSQAPKLLFHYYDKDFNNEADTPDNFQSRRPNTSFCFLDIRSPGLGDTAMYLCATSINLNRGRWDTQYFGPGTRLTVL.

This clonotype was recorded many times. The chain links TRBV19 to TRBJ1-5; no definite D call. The CDR3 covers 13 residues. Trimming shortened V by 3 bases and J by 7 bases, and 10 bases separated the two germline ends. Germline V gene sequence: CDR1 LNHDA, CDR2 SQIVND (reference sequence). The CDR3 region has the DNA TGTGCCAGTAGTATCGGTCTCGTGCAGCCCCAGCATTTT. Translation: CASSIGLVQPQHF.

The rearrangement uses TRBV11-2 and TRBJ2-5, with D tentatively TRBD2 (6 bases). This CDR3 has 14 residues. V was trimmed by 5 bases and J by 7 bases, leaving 17 bases between them. CDR1 is SGHAT and CDR2 is FQNNGV in the germline V gene. The CDR3: CASSHGTLFGTQYF. The DNA of the CDR3 is TGTGCCAGCAGCCACGGGACTCTTTTTGGGACCCAGTACTTC.

The rearrangement joins TRBV28 to TRBJ2-5; D could derive from TRBD1 or TRBD2 (6 bases each). Trimming pared 3 bases from V and 4 bases from J, leaving 15 bases between. Germline V gene sequence: CDR1 MDHEN, CDR2 SYDVKM. CDR3 length: 15 amino acids. The CDR3 loop reads CASSFMGGAGETQYF. In DNA, the CDR3 is TGTGCCAGCAGTTTCATGGGGGGCGCAGGAGAGACCCAGTACTTC.

This clonotype was counted many times. V and J are TRBV18 and TRBJ2-2; tentative D call: TRBD1 (6 bases). Per germline, CDR1 KGHSH and CDR2 LQKENI. CDR3 size: 16 residues. Trimming shortened V by 2 bases and J by 0 bases, and 10 bases separated the two germline ends. CDR3 DNA: TGTGCCAGCTCACCATTCGGACAGACGAACACCGGGGAGCTGTTTTTT. It is translated as CASSPFGQTNTGELFF.

In its sample, this clonotype was seen many times. V and J are TRBV14 and TRBJ2-5, with D uncertain. Trimming removed 1 base at V and 3 bases at J, with 3 bases between. There are 12 residues in the CDR3. The V gene's germline CDR1 is SGHDN and CDR2 FVKESK. CDR3 sequence reads: CASSQVEETQYF. CDR3 DNA sequence: TGTGCCAGCAGCCAAGTTGAAGAGACCCAGTACTTC. The full variable domain, completed using reference TRBV14 and TRBJ2-5, is EAGVTQFPSHSVIEKGQTVTLRCDPISGHDNLYWYRRVMGKEIKFLLHFVKESKQDESGMPNNRFLAERTGGTYSTLKVQPAELEDSGVYFCASSQVEETQYFGPGTRLLVL.

This clonotype was counted between two and nine times. The rearrangement uses TRBV5-6 and TRBJ2-3; D is undetermined. The CDR3 has 12 amino acids. CDR1 SGHDT and CDR2 YYEEEE come from the germline V gene. V was pared by 1 base and J by 4 bases, with 4 bases between. The DNA for the CDR3 is TGTGCCAGCAGCTTGACAGCAGATACGCAGTATTTT. Translating gives CASSLTADTQYF. The full variable domain, rest sourced from reference TRBV5-6 and TRBJ2-3, is DAGVTQSPTHLIKTRGQQVTLRCSPKSGHDTVSWYQQALGQGPQFIFQYYEEEERQRGNFPDRFSGHQFPNYSSELNVNALLLGDSALYLCASSLTADTQYFGPGTRLTVL.

The CDR3 spells CASSLGGVLSWNTEAFF. The CDR3 nucleotides are TGTGCCAGCAGCTTGGGAGGGGTATTATCGTGGAACACTGAAGCTTTCTTT. The gene calls are TRBV5-6 and TRBJ1-1, with a tentative D call TRBD1 (5 bases). From germline, CDR1 is SGHDT and CDR2 YYEEEE. Trimming took 0 bases from V and 1 from J, leaving 16 bases between them. There are 17 residues in the CDR3.

This clonotype was counted at least ten times. The V and J genes are TRBV25-1 and TRBJ2-1; 7 bases are a match to TRBD2. Germline trimming cut 5 bases from V and 0 bases from J; bases unmatched to any gene: 1. CDR3 length: 14 residues. Germline V gives CDR1 MGHDK, CDR2 SYGVNS. The CDR3 nucleotides read TGTGCCAGCAGTCCTAGCGGCTCCTACAATGAGCAGTTCTTC. Its translation is CASSPSGSYNEQFF.

V usage is TRBV12-3 or TRBV12-4 and J usage is TRBJ2-2, with D unresolved. Between the trimmed V and J ends, which lost 7 bases and 9 bases, there was a span of 9 bases. CDR3 length: 11 amino acids. The CDR3 DNA is TGTGCCAGCACCCCCGGAAGGGAGCTGTTTTTT. Translation: CASTPGRELFF.

Ten or more counts support this clonotype. The chain couples TRBV19 to TRBJ1-4, with 9 bases identical to TRBD1. From germline, CDR1 is LNHDA and CDR2 SQIVND (reference sequence). CDR3 length equals 18 residues. V dropped 7 bases and J dropped 8; count of bases not matched to a gene: 20. The CDR3, as DNA: TGTGCCAGTAAGCCCCCCAGACCGGGACAGGGTAGTGACGAAAAACTGTTTTTT. It codes for CASKPPRPGQGSDEKLFF.